A single sample gave rise to the 9 T cell receptor beta chains below, sequenced in a study of spatial heterogeneity in lung cancer. The time point here: sample taken at primary tumor resection. Unsorted tumor, nontumor lung tissue or cryopreserved PBMC supplied the whole RNA. TCRdb re-derived calls from the 5' RACE reads in MiXCR, one entry per CDR3 protein. The sample lists more than 35,000 distinct CDR3 sequences; around 5.5% were seen once. Material: PBMCs, obtained at surgery. The origin of the receptors is a female donor with early-stage non-small cell lung cancer.

This chain joins TRBV12-3 or TRBV12-4 and TRBJ2-5, with D tentatively TRBD2 (5 bases). V lost 2 bases and J lost 2, with 6 bases in between. The CDR3 sequence is 13 residues long. The CDR3 region is CASSLKRQETQYF. The CDR3 nucleotides are TGTGCCAGCAGTTTAAAGCGGCAAGAGACCCAGTACTTC.

This clonotype was counted ten times or more. The chain couples TRBV7-2 to TRBJ2-3; 10 bases line up with TRBD2. Germline values: CDR1 SGHTA, CDR2 FQGNSA. V gave up 6 bases and J gave up 7 bases; unmatched junction bases: 13. The CDR3 length is 16 residues. CDR3 DNA sequence: TGTGCCAGCAGTCGCCAAGCGGGGGGGCTGATGAATACGCAGTATTTT. Protein sequence: CASSRQAGGLMNTQYF.

In this sample, this clonotype turned up many times. J is TRBJ2-7 and V is TRBV7-9; D gene uncertain. From germline, CDR1 is SEHNR and CDR2 FQNEAQ (reference sequence). The CDR3 extends over 14 amino acids. The ends were cut back, 4 bases at V and 2 bases at J, with 12 bases in the middle. CDR3 in DNA: TGTGCCAGCAGCTACCCAGCGTTCCCCTACGAGCAGTACTTC. Translation gives CASSYPAFPYEQYF.

This clonotype was seen ten or more times. The V call is TRBV29-1, the J call TRBJ2-1; 8 nucleotides agree with TRBD1. In germline, CDR1 is SQVTM, CDR2 ANQGSEA. The J segment lost 0 bases and the V segment lost 5 bases, leaving 6 bases of the junction unmatched. The CDR3 extends over 15 amino acids. This chain's CDR3 is CSVRAGGSSYNEQFF. CDR3 nucleotides: TGCAGCGTTCGGGCAGGGGGCAGCTCCTACAATGAGCAGTTCTTC.

This clonotype was seen repeatedly, ten times or more. V usage is TRBV4-1 and J usage is TRBJ2-7, with 10 positions matching TRBD1. V trimming: 2 bases; J trimming: 7 bases; junction bases outside the gene matches: 8. CDR3 length: 15 amino acids. Per the germline V gene, CDR1 is MGHRA and CDR2 is YSYEKL. This chain's CDR3 is CASSQLTGQGGEQYF. For the CDR3, the DNA is TGCGCCAGCAGCCAACTAACAGGACAGGGGGGGGAGCAGTACTTC.

In its sample, this clonotype was seen a few times. The chain is built from TRBV19 and TRBJ2-7; D unresolved. The CDR3 has 12 residues. Per germline, CDR1 LNHDA and CDR2 SQIVND (reference sequence). With 6 bases removed from V and 2 bases from J, the gap between germline ends came to 8 bases. The CDR3 here is CASRSPTYEQYF. In DNA form, the CDR3 reads TGTGCCAGTAGAAGCCCGACCTACGAGCAGTACTTC.

This clonotype was seen a few times. The chain uses TRBV20-1 and TRBJ2-5; D perhaps matches TRBD1 (5 bases). The CDR3 length is 13 residues. The V gene lost 0 bases and the J gene lost 7 bases, with 12 bases spanning the gap. Per the germline V gene, CDR1 is DFQATT and CDR2 is SNEGSKA (reference sequence). The CDR3 loop is CSARDRVLGTQYF. CDR3 nucleotide sequence: TGCAGTGCTAGAGACAGGGTCCTGGGGACCCAGTACTTC.

In its sample, this clonotype was seen a few times. The CDR3 DNA reads as TGTGCCAGCAGCCTAGAGGGTAGACAGCCCCCCGGGCGAGGGGCCAACGTCCTGACTTTC. It specifies CASSLEGRQPPGRGANVLTF. This chain uses TRBV21-1 with TRBJ2-6; the table's D call, TRBD1, was not checked against the DNA. TRBV21-1 is listed as a pseudogene. The CDR3 is 20 amino acids.

Many counts were recorded for this clonotype. CDR3 amino acids: CASNLQGILDTQYF. CDR3 nucleotide sequence: TGTGCCAGCAACCTACAGGGGATTTTGGATACGCAGTATTTT. V is TRBV9 and J is TRBJ2-3; 7 bases align to TRBD1. Trimming at V came to 6 bases and at J to 6 bases, leaving 10 bases not matched to a gene. Germline V gene sequence: CDR1 SGDLS, CDR2 YYNGEE. The CDR3 is 14 residues long. The full variable domain, in which reference TRBV9 and TRBJ2-3 provide the parts outside the CDR3, is DSGVTQTPKHLITATGQRVTLRCSPRSGDLSVYWYQQSLDQGLQFLIQYYNGEERAKGNILERFSAQQFPDLHSELNLSSLELGDSALYFCASNLQGILDTQYFGPGTRLTVL.